This T cell receptor beta chain was sequenced for a study of radiation and T cells in renal cell carcinoma (dated by TCRdb to 2019 to 2021). Turning to the overall study: In total, more than 50 samples underwent TCR beta sequencing: around 25 tumors plus 27 peripheral blood samples. Across all 50 or so samples, 4,016,671 unique CDR3 nucleotide sequences, encoding around 2.4 million unique CDR3 amino acid sequences, were identified.

The paper's findings and limits, for the study overall: Irradiated tumors contained more dominant CDR3 motifs, and these motifs occupied a larger share of the repertoire than in control tumors. Because the trial had a single-armed design, the trial could not examine how radiation dose or scheduling affected the TCR repertoire. Intratumoral heterogeneity went uncaptured because the only tumor material available was small regions of roughly 1 g. Higher TCR clonality was observed in irradiated tumors than in controls, with an average of approximately 50% of the repertoire accounted for by the top 100 clonotypes, compared with around 40% in nephrectomy-only tumors.

The germline ends are 12 bases apart after V is trimmed by 0 bases and J by 4 bases. From a lookup of the germline V gene, CDR1 and CDR2 are MNHNS and SASEGT. Reading from cysteine to phenylalanine, the CDR3 counts 15 amino acids. Of all the DNA, just the CDR3 is kept, 45 bases in frame from base 1. This clone was seen only a few times. It has no known antigen specificity. Per-base quality was not reported, and no clone a single base away is much larger than it. The time point label, read with the paper, signifies: tumor resected at nephrectomy. In the paper's terms, the treatment or condition label means: treatment-naive control, cytoreductive nephrectomy. The control tumors were taken from treatment-naive renal cell carcinoma patients who had cytoreductive nephrectomy with no earlier radiation. Renal cell carcinoma with clear cell pathology was present in all patients. The control tumors used for TCR sequencing were from 4 females and approximately ten males, were resected between the early 2010s and the mid-2010s, and had a median patient age of roughly 58 years (range about 40 to 90). Tumor processing involved mechanical dissociation, digestion with collagenase/hyaluronidase at 37 degrees C, handling in gentleMACS C tubes, and storage in liquid nitrogen. Genomic DNA for TCR sequencing was prepared using the QIAamp DNA Blood Mini Kit (Qiagen). Samples were included in the analyses only if all quality control checks were passed.

TCR beta libraries were generated from genomic DNA with the immunoSEQ kit, following the manufacturer's recommendations. To prepare libraries, a first multiplex PCR with proprietary primers was run, followed by a second PCR that added unique barcodes, and a bead cleanup was done after each round. Each sample batch included a kit-provided positive control reaction and a negative control reaction. The final libraries underwent checking on an Agilent 4200 TapeStation D1000 ScreenTape, volumetric pooling, and quantification by qPCR. Sequencing ran on an Illumina NextSeq500 with a MidOutput 150-cycle cartridge, using 156 Read1 and 15 Index1 cycles with kit custom primers. The pooled library was loaded at about 0.98 pM, with a 20% PhiX control spiked in. Per the authors' processing: Vendor-processed data were analyzed in R, and a clonotype was defined as all T cells sharing the same CDR3 nucleotide sequence. For clone abundance analyses, frequencies were normalized to the 10,000 most abundant clones per sample. Before analysis, public T cell clones were removed, and these numbered fewer than six per sample on average. Dominant motifs were analyzed with ImmunoMap using the PAM10 matrix, a gap penalty of 30, and a homology threshold of 0.3, and motifs with a cumulative frequency of at least 0.01 were considered dominant. TCRdb carries this immuneACCESS record with in-frame sequences only. Its versions omit some clonotypes, under half of them owing to an unresolved V gene in the studies checked, with the rest unexplained. For V, J and clone size, that table is used; D and trimming come from the DNA. The sample records 20,000 to 25,000 clones, roughly 60% of which are singletons. Roughly 23% of the sample belongs to the ten largest clones.

Rearrangement joined TRBV6-1 to TRBJ1-1; the D segment could be TRBD1, given 5 matching bases. The source of this sequence is a man aged 35-49 years with renal cell carcinoma. Sequencing was performed on tumor tissue, taken from a patient whose treatment was nephrectomy without radiotherapy. The CDR3: CASSEALSGGTEAFF. The sequence in DNA is TGTGCCAGCAGTGAAGCGCTTTCGGGGGGCACTGAAGCTTTCTTT.